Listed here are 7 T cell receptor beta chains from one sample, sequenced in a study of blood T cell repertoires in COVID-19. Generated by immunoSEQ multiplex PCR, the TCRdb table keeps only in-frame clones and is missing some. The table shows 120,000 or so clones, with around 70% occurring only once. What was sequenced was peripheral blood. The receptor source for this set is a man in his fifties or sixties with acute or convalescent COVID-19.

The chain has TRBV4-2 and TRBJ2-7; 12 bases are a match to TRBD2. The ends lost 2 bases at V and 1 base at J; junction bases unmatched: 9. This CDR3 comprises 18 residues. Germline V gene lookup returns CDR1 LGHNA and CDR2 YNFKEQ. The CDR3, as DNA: TGTGCCAGCAGCCAAACACGACTAGCGGGAGCAGGGTCCTACGAGCAGTACTTC. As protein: CASSQTRLAGAGSYEQYF.

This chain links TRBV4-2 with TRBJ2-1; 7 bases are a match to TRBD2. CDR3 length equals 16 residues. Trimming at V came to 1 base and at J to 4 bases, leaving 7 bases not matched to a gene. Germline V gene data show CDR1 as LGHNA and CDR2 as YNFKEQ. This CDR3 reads CASSQAIERGYNEQFF. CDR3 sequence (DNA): TGTGCCAGCAGCCAAGCCATCGAGCGGGGATACAATGAGCAGTTCTTC.

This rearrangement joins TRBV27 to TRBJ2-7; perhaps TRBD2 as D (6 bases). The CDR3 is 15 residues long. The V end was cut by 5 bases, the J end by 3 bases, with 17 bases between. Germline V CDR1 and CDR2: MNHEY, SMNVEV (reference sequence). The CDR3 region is CASSPWGTFLYEQYF. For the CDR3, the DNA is TGTGCCAGCAGTCCTTGGGGGACTTTCCTCTACGAGCAGTACTTC.

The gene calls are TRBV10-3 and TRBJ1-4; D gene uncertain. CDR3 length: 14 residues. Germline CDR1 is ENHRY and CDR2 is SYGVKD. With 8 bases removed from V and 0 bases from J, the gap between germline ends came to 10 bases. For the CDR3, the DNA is TGTGCCATCTCTCCCGGGACAACTAATGAAAAACTGTTTTTT. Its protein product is CAISPGTTNEKLFF.

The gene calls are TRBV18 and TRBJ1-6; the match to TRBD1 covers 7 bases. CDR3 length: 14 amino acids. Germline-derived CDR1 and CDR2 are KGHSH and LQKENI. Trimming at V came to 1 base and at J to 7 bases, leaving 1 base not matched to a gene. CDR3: CASSPRDSNSPLHF. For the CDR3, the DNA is TGTGCCAGCTCACCACGGGACAGCAATTCACCCCTCCACTTT.

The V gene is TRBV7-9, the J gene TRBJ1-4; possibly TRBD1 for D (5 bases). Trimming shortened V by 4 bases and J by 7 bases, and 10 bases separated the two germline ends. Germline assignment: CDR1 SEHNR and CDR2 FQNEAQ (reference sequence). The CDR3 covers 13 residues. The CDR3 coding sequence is TGTGCCAGCAGCTCCCGGGGGAGTGAAAAACTGTTTTTT. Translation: CASSSRGSEKLFF.

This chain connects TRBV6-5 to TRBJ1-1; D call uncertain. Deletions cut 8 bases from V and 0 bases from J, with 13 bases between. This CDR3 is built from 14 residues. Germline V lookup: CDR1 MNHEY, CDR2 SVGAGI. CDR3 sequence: CASPGRNLNTEAFF. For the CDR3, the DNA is TGTGCCAGCCCCGGCAGGAATTTGAACACTGAAGCTTTCTTT.